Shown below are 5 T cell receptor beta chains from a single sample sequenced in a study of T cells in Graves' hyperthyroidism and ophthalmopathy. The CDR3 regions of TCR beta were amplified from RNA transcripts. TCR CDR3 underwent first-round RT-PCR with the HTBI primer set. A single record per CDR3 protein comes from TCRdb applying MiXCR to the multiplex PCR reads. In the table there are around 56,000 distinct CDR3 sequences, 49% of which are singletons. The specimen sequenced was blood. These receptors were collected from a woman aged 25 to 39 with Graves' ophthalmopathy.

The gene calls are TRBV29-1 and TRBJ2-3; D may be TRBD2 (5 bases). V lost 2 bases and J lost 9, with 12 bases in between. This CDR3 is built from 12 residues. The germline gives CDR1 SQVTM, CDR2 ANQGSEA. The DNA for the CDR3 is TGCAGCGTTGAATTAGGACTGGGGACGCAGTATTTT. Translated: CSVELGLGTQYF.

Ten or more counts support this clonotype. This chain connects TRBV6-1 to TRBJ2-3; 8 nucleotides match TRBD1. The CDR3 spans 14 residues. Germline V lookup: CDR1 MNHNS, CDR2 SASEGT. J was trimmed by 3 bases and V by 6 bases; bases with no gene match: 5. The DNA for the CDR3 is TGTGCCAGCAGAGCAGGGGGCTTTACAGATACGCAGTATTTT. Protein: CASRAGGFTDTQYF.

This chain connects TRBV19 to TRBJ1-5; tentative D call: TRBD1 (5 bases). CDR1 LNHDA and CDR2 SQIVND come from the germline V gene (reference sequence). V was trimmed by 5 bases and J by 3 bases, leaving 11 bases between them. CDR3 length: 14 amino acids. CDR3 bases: TGTGCCAGTAGTTCAGGGTGGGCCAATCAGCCCCAGCATTTT. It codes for CASSSGWANQPQHF.

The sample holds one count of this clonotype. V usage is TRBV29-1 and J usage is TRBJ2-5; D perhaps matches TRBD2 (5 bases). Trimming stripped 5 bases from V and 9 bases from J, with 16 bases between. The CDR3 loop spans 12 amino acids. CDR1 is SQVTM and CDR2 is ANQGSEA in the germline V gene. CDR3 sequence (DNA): TGCAGCGTTCAGGAACCACCGGAGGCCCAGTACTTC. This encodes CSVQEPPEAQYF.

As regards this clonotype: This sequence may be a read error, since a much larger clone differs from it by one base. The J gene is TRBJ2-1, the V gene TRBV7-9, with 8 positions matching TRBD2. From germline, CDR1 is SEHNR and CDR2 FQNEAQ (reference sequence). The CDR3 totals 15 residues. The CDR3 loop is CASSRGSGGYSEQFF. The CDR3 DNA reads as TGTGCCAGCAGCCGGGGGAGCGGGGGATACAGTGAGCAGTTCTTC.